These 18 T cell receptor beta chains were sequenced from one sample in a study of blood T cell repertoires in COVID-19 (dated by TCRdb to about 2020). The library was generated by the immunoSEQ multiplex PCR assay. What TCRdb holds here is the immuneACCESS table cut down to in-frame rearrangements. Part of the clones is not present; checked against another copy, under half of the missing clones reflect an unresolved V gene, and the others are unexplained. The sample table lists around 280,000 clones, around 87% of them with a count of one. The ten most abundant clones make up approximately 2.2% of the sample. The sequenced sample was peripheral blood. The receptors stem from a woman in her 30s who had recovered from COVID-19.

The chain combines TRBV28 with TRBJ2-1; weak D call: TRBD2 (6 bases). This CDR3 comprises 15 residues. Germline V CDR1 and CDR2: MDHEN, SYDVKM. V lost 6 bases and J 13 bases, leaving 25 bases between the germline ends. The CDR3 is CASSNPRLGQAAQFF. The CDR3 DNA reads TGTGCCAGCAGCAACCCCAGACTAGGGCAGGCAGCACAGTTCTTC.

V gene TRBV27 combines with J gene TRBJ2-7; no clear D gene. Trimming cost V 6 bases and J 4 bases, with 13 bases left between them. CDR1 MNHEY and CDR2 SMNVEV come from the germline V gene (reference sequence). CDR3 length: 13 amino acids. The CDR3, as DNA: TGTGCCAGCAGCGGAATAAACAGTTACGAGCAGTACTTC. Translation gives CASSGINSYEQYF.

The rearrangement links TRBV2 to TRBJ1-1; tentative D call: TRBD1 (5 bases). The CDR3 has 11 amino acids. Germline lookup yields CDR1 SNHLY and CDR2 FYNNEI. With 6 bases removed from V and 8 bases from J, the gap between germline ends came to 10 bases. CDR3 in amino acids: CASSGQGEAFF. The CDR3 DNA reads TGTGCCAGCAGCGGACAAGGAGAAGCTTTCTTT. The full variable domain, in which reference TRBV2 and TRBJ1-1 provide the parts outside the CDR3, is EPEVTQTPSHQVTQMGQEVILRCVPISNHLYFYWYRQILGQKVEFLVSFYNNEISEKSEIFDDQFSVERPDGSNFTLKIRSTKLEDSAMYFCASSGQGEAFFGQGTRLTVV.

The chain links TRBV2 to TRBJ2-1; 11 bases match TRBD2. V shed 7 bases and J 5 bases; nucleotides not matched to a gene: 7. The CDR3 is 15 residues long. Germline CDR1 SNHLY, CDR2 FYNNEI. The CDR3 loop reads CASKPLAGDDNEQFF. The CDR3 coding sequence is TGTGCCAGCAAGCCACTAGCGGGAGACGACAATGAGCAGTTCTTC.

The chain employs TRBV28 and TRBJ1-4; 9 bases agree with TRBD1. V was pared by 6 bases and J by 1 base, with 3 bases of the junction left unmatched. There are 15 residues in the CDR3. CDR1 and CDR2 (germline): MDHEN, SYDVKM. The DNA of the CDR3 is TGTGCCAGCAGGCGGGGACAGGGAACTAATGAAAAACTGTTTTTT. Translation: CASRRGQGTNEKLFF.

V usage is TRBV29-1 and J usage is TRBJ2-7; possible D gene TRBD2, 5 bases. Germline V gene data show CDR1 as SQVTM and CDR2 as ANQGSEA. Trimming stripped 4 bases from V and 3 bases from J, with 13 bases between. This CDR3 comprises 13 residues. CDR3 amino acids: CSVVVASIYEQYF. CDR3 bases: TGCAGCGTTGTGGTAGCGTCTATCTACGAGCAGTACTTC.

This clone was seen a few times. This chain links TRBV10-3 with TRBJ1-1, with D possibly TRBD1 on 6 matching bases. The V gene lost 2 bases and the J gene lost 7 bases, with 17 bases spanning the gap. The CDR3 covers 15 residues. Germline-derived CDR1 and CDR2 are ENHRY and SYGVKD. CDR3 in DNA: TGTGCCATCAGTGAGAGGGAACAGGGAGAGGGTGAAGCTTTCTTT. It translates to CAISEREQGEGEAFF.

The chain uses TRBV4-1 and TRBJ1-1; D uncertain. The CDR3 runs 15 residues. Germline values: CDR1 MGHRA, CDR2 YSYEKL. V gave up 4 bases and J gave up 2 bases, with 14 bases separating them. The CDR3 DNA is TGCGCCAGCAGCCCAGACCTCAGTTTAAACACTGAAGCTTTCTTT. Amino acids: CASSPDLSLNTEAFF.

This chain connects TRBV2 to TRBJ1-1; possible D gene TRBD1, 5 bases. In germline, CDR1 is SNHLY, CDR2 FYNNEI. The CDR3 sequence is 14 residues long. Trimming left V 7 bases short and J 1 base short, with 13 bases between. For the CDR3, the DNA is TGTGCCAGCACCCAGGACATCCGGAACACTGAAGCTTTCTTT. Translating it yields CASTQDIRNTEAFF.

In its sample, this clone was seen a few times. The chain combines TRBV7-9 with TRBJ1-6, with 7 bases matching TRBD1. The germline gives CDR1 SEHNR, CDR2 FQNEAQ (reference sequence). CDR3 length: 14 amino acids. Trimming cost V 6 bases and J 9 bases; bases outside gene matches: 8. CDR3 region: CASSIDRVSSPLHF. The CDR3 bases are TGTGCCAGCAGTATCGACAGGGTTAGTTCACCCCTCCACTTT.

The rearrangement joins TRBV30 to TRBJ1-5, with D perhaps TRBD1 (5 bases). This CDR3 is built from 14 residues. Germline V lookup: CDR1 GTSNPN, CDR2 SVGIG (reference sequence). V gave up 0 bases and J gave up 7 bases, with 13 bases separating them. The CDR3 is CAWSVRGTGQPQHF. The DNA of the CDR3 is TGTGCCTGGAGTGTTAGAGGGACTGGGCAGCCCCAGCATTTT. The full variable domain, in which reference TRBV30 and TRBJ1-5 provide the parts outside the CDR3, is SQTIHQWPATLVQPVGSPLSLECTVEGTSNPNLYWYRQAAGRGLQLLFYSVGIGQISSEVPQNLSASRPQDRQFILSSKKLLLSDSGFYLCAWSVRGTGQPQHFGDGTRLSIL.

This chain joins TRBV27 and TRBJ2-7, with 7 bases aligning to TRBD1. Germline V gene lookup returns CDR1 MNHEY and CDR2 SMNVEV (reference sequence). V lost 3 bases to trimming and J lost 7 bases; unmatched junction nucleotides: 3. The CDR3 sequence is 12 residues long. The CDR3 nucleotides are TGTGCCAGCAGTTTCGACAGGGTTGAGCAGTACTTC. Residues: CASSFDRVEQYF.

The chain has TRBV28 and TRBJ2-6, with D possibly TRBD2 on 7 matching bases. Trimming removed 5 bases from V and 7 bases from J, with 21 bases in between. The length of the CDR3 is 17 residues. In germline, CDR1 is MDHEN, CDR2 SYDVKM. CDR3 in amino acids: CASSARGASLGANVLTF. The CDR3 nucleotides read TGTGCCAGCAGTGCCCGGGGGGCCTCCTTGGGAGCCAACGTCCTGACTTTC.

J is TRBJ2-7 and V is TRBV7-2, with 8 bases aligning to TRBD2. CDR3 length: 14 residues. J gave up 4 bases and V 5 bases, and 7 bases lay outside the gene matches. Germline assignment: CDR1 SGHTA and CDR2 FQGNSA. The CDR3 sequence is CASSPLAGGYEQYF. The CDR3 nucleotides read TGTGCCAGCAGCCCCCTAGCGGGCGGGTACGAGCAGTACTTC.

The J gene is TRBJ2-7, the V gene TRBV19, with 12 bases identical to TRBD1. This CDR3 region has 14 residues. Trimming cost V 3 bases and J 4 bases; bases outside gene matches: 1. Germline assignment: CDR1 LNHDA and CDR2 SQIVND (reference sequence). The CDR3: CASSMGQGAYEQYF. The CDR3, as DNA: TGTGCCAGTAGTATGGGACAGGGGGCTTACGAGCAGTACTTC. Looking up the rest from reference TRBV19 and TRBJ2-7 gives the full variable domain: DGGITQSPKYLFRKEGQNVTLSCEQNLNHDAMYWYRQDPGQGLRLIYYSQIVNDFQKGDIAEGYSVSREKKESFPLTVTSAQKNPTAFYLCASSMGQGAYEQYFGPGTRLTVT.

The chain is built from TRBV28 and TRBJ1-2; the match to TRBD1 covers 11 bases. Germline assignment: CDR1 MDHEN and CDR2 SYDVKM. Losses at the gene ends were 8 bases for V and 7 bases for J; bases not matched to a gene: 6. CDR3 length: 13 amino acids. CDR3 coding DNA: TGTGCCAGCGAGGACAGGGGGCGAAGTGGCTACACCTTC. As protein: CASEDRGRSGYTF.

This sequence joins TRBV27 and TRBJ2-7; TRBD2 is a possible D gene (5 bases). V was cut by 3 bases and J by 7 bases, with 7 bases left in between. CDR1 is MNHEY and CDR2 is SMNVEV in the germline V gene (reference sequence). This CDR3 has 11 amino acids. The CDR3 sequence: CASSFGVEQYF. The CDR3 DNA reads TGTGCCAGCAGTTTCGGGGTTGAGCAGTACTTC.

The rearrangement uses TRBV6-4 and TRBJ2-1; TRBD2 agrees at 11 bases. Germline assignment: CDR1 MRHNA and CDR2 SNTAGT. CDR3 length: 15 amino acids. V was pared by 4 bases and J by 9 bases, with 8 bases of the junction left unmatched. The CDR3, as DNA: TGTGCCAGCAGTGCGAGTAGCGGGAGGGCCGGTGAGCAGTTCTTC. Translation: CASSASSGRAGEQFF.